This T cell receptor (beta chain) comes out of a study of blood T cell repertoires in COVID-19. Profiled with immunoSEQ multiplex PCR; TCRdb holds only in-frame clones, not every one. The table records approximately 75,000 clones, around 90% of them present only once. This clone is a singleton in its sample. This CDR3 contains 15 residues. The trim removed 2 bases at V and 7 bases at J, leaving 4 bases unmatched. Germline V CDR1 and CDR2: KGHSH, LQKENI. Sequencing used peripheral blood. The sequence was obtained from a man aged 45-60 years with acute or convalescent COVID-19. The chain recombines TRBV18 with TRBJ2-1, with TRBD1 matching over 11 bases. The CDR3 DNA sequence: TGTGCCAGCTCACCAGGACAGGGGGCGGTAAATGAGCAGTTCTTC. This translates into CASSPGQGAVNEQFF.